This T cell receptor (beta chain) originates from a study of CD8 T cells in ankylosing spondylitis. Regarding the study as a whole: With a CD8+ phenotype, disease-linked clones were relatively rare in peripheral blood.

Libraries of TCR beta came from quantitative 5'-RACE with molecular barcodes. TCRdb re-called the 5' RACE reads with MiXCR, one entry per CDR3 protein. The sample records 150,000 to 200,000 distinct CDR3 sequences, approximately 12% being singletons. V lost 1 base, J lost 4 bases, and 15 bases lay in between. Germline V lookup: CDR1 SGHRS, CDR2 YFSETQ. This CDR3 contains 15 residues. This clonotype was seen repeatedly, ten times or more. The antigen remains unidentified. This chain links TRBV5-1 with TRBJ2-7, with D maybe TRBD1 (6 bases). The source is a female donor with ankylosing spondylitis or in good health (not recorded which). Sequencing was done on a sample of blood, either unsorted or a sorted T cell fraction (not recorded which). The CDR3 DNA sequence: TGCGCCAGCAGCTTGAGTACAGGGAGTCAGTACGAGCAGTACTTC. This translates into CASSLSTGSQYEQYF. Full variable domain (missing parts from reference TRBV5-1 and TRBJ2-7): KAGVTQTPRYLIKTRGQQVTLSCSPISGHRSVSWYQQTPGQGLQFLFEYFSETQRNKGNFPGRFSGRQFSNSRSEMNVSTLELGDSALYLCASSLSTGSQYEQYFGPGTRLTVT.